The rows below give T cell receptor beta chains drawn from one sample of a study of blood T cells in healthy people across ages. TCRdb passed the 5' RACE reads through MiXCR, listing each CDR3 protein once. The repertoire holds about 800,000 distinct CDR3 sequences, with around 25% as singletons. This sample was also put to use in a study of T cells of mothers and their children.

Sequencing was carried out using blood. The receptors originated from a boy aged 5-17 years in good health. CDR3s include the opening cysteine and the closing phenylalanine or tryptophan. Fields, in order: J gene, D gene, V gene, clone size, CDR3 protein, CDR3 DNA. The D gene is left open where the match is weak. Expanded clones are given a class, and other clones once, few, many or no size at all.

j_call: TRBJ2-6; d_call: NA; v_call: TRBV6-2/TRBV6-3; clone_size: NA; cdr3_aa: CASSTWTPGANVLTF; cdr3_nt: TGTGCCAGCAGTACTTGGACGCCTGGGGCCAACGTCCTGACTTTC
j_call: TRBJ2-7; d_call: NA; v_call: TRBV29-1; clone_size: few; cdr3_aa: CSVGRSYPSYEQYF; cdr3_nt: TGCAGCGTTGGTCGGTCCTACCCTTCCTACGAGCAGTACTTC
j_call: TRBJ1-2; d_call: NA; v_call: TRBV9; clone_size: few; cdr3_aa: CASSPRGVGTSNYGYTF; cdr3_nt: TGTGCCAGCAGCCCACGGGGTGTGGGCACCTCTAACTATGGCTACACCTTC
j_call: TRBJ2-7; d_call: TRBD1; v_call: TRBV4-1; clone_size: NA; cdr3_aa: CASSQVSGGGSYEQYF; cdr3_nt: TGCGCCAGCAGCCAAGTCTCAGGGGGCGGATCCTACGAGCAGTACTTC
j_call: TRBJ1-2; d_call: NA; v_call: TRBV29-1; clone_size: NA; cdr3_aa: CSVGLAYGYTF; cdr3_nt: TGCAGCGTTGGACTAGCCTATGGCTACACCTTC
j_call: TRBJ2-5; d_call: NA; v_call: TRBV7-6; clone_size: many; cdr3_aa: CASSLGLGIPEETQYF; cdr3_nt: TGTGCCAGCAGCTTAGGGCTGGGAATACCTGAAGAGACCCAGTACTTC
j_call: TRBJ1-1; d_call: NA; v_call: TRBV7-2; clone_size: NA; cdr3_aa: CASSLVKAGNTEAFF; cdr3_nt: TGTGCCAGCAGCCTCGTAAAAGCCGGGAACACTGAAGCTTTCTTT
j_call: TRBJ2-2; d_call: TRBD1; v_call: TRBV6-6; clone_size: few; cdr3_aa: CASSYETGGYGELFF; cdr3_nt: TGTGCCAGCAGTTACGAGACAGGGGGCTACGGGGAGCTGTTTTTT
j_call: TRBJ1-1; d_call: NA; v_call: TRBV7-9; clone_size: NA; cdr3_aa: CASSLVSTEAFF; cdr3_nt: TGTGCCAGCAGCCTGGTTAGCACTGAAGCTTTCTTT
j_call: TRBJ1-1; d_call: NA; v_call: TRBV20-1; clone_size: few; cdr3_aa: CRVRGDMNTEAFF; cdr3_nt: TGCAGAGTTCGAGGAGACATGAACACTGAAGCTTTCTTT
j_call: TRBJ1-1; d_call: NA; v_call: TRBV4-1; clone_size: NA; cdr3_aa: CASSQVGTGKRGVTFF; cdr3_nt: TGCGCCAGCAGCCAAGTCGGTACGGGTAAACGGGGGGTAACTTTCTTT
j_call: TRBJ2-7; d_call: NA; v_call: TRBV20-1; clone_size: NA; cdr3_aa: CSARTPSYEQYF; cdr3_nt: TGCAGTGCTAGGACCCCTTCCTACGAGCAGTACTTC
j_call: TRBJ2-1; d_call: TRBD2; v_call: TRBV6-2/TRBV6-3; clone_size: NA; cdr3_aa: CASGAAGGPSYNEQFF; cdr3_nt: TGTGCCAGCGGGGCAGCGGGAGGGCCTTCCTACAATGAGCAGTTCTTC
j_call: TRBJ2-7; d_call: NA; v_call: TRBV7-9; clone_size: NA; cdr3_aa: CASSLGATGPTYEQYF; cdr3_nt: TGTGCCAGCAGCTTGGGGGCAACAGGGCCGACCTACGAGCAGTACTTC
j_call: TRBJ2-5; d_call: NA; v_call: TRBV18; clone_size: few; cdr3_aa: CASSPGRQQETQYF; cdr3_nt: TGTGCCAGCTCACCAGGGCGGCAGCAAGAGACCCAGTACTTC
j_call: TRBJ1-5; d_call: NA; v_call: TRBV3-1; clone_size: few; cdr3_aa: CASSQEGGGSGNQPQHF; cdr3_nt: TGTGCCAGCAGCCAAGAGGGTGGGGGGTCGGGCAATCAGCCCCAGCATTTT
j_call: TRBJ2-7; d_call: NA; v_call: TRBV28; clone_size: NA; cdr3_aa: CASSRGSLREQYF; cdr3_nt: TGTGCCAGCAGCCGAGGGTCCCTCCGCGAGCAGTACTTC
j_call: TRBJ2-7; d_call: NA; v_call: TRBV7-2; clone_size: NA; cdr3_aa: CASSSGDCPWEQYF; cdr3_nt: TGTGCCAGCAGCAGTGGGGACTGCCCCTGGGAGCAGTACTTC
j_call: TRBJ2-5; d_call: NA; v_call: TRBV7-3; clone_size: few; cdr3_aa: CASSPGHKETQYF; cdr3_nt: TGTGCCAGCAGCCCCGGGCACAAAGAGACCCAGTACTTC
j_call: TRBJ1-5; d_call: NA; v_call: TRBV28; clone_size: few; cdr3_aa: CATTSTRGSSNQPQHF; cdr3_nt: TGTGCCACCACAAGTACCAGGGGAAGTAGCAATCAGCCCCAGCATTTT
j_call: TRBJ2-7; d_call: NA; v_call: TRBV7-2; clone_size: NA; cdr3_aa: CASSPTGGAYEQYF; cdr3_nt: TGTGCCAGCAGCCCCACGGGCGGGGCCTACGAGCAGTACTTC
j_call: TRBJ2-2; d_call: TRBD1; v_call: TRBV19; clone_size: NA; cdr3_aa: CASSLGQTTGELFF; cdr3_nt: TGTGCCAGTAGCCTGGGACAGACCACCGGGGAGCTGTTTTTT
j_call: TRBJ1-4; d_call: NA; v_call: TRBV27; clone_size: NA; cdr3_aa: CASSLSGAFNEKLFF; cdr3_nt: TGTGCCAGCAGTTTATCAGGGGCCTTTAATGAAAAACTGTTTTTT
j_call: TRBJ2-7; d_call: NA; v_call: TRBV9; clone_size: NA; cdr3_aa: CASSVAYGPAYEQYF; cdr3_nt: TGTGCCAGCAGCGTAGCTTACGGGCCCGCCTACGAGCAGTACTTC
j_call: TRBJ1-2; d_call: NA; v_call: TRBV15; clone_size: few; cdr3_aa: CATSREDGDFYGYTF; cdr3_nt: TGTGCCACCAGCAGGGAGGACGGGGACTTCTATGGCTACACCTTC
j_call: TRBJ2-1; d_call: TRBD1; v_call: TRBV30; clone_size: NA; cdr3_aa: CAWSAGQGILFF; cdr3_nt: TGTGCCTGGAGTGCGGGACAGGGGATCTTGTTCTTC
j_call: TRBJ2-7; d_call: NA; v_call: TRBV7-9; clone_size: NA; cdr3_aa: CASSPCAGVRYEQYF; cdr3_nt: TGTGCCAGCAGCCCCTGCGCAGGGGTTCGCTACGAGCAGTACTTC
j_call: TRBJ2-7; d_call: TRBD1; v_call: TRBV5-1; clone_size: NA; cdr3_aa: CASSAGQGANEQYF; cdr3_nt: TGCGCCAGCAGCGCGGGACAGGGGGCCAACGAGCAGTACTTC
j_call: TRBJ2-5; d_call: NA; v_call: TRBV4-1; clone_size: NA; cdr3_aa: CASSQDFGGNPTLQETQYF; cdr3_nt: TGCGCCAGCAGCCAAGATTTCGGGGGAAATCCCACCCTTCAAGAGACCCAGTACTTC
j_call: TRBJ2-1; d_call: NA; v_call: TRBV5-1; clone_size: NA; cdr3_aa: CASSLLIDNEQFF; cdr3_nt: TGCGCCAGCAGCTTGTTGATCGACAATGAGCAGTTCTTC
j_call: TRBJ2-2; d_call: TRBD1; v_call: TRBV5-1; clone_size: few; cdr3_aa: CASSLGLGTAPGGELFF; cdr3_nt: TGCGCCAGCAGCTTAGGGCTCGGGACAGCCCCTGGCGGGGAGCTGTTTTTT
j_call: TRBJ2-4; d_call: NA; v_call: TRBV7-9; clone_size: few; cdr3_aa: CASSSEGVVAKNIQYF; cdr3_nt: TGTGCCAGCAGTTCTGAGGGAGTAGTTGCCAAAAACATTCAGTACTTC
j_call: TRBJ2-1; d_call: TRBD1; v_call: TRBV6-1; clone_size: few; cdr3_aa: CASGTSYRGRNVWEQFF; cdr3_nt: TGTGCCAGCGGAACCAGTTACAGGGGGCGGAACGTTTGGGAGCAGTTCTTC
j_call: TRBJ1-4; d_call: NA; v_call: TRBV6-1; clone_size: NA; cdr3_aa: CASSEAGRPNEKLFF; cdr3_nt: TGTGCCAGCAGTGAAGCGGGGAGGCCGAATGAAAAACTGTTTTTT
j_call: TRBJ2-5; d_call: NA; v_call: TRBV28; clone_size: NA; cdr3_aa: CASSLSGVTQETQYF; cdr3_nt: TGTGCCAGCAGTTTATCAGGGGTCACACAAGAGACCCAGTACTTC
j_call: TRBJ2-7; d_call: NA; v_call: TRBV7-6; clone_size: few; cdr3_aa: CASSRENGAYEQYF; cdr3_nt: TGTGCCAGCAGCAGAGAAAATGGGGCTTACGAGCAGTACTTC
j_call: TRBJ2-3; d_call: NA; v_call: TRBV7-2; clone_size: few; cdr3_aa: CASSPSSSYTDTQYF; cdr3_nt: TGTGCCAGCAGCCCCAGTAGCAGTTACACAGATACGCAGTATTTT
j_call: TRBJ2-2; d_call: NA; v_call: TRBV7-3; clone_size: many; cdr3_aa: CASSSRGTGELFF; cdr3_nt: TGTGCCAGCAGCTCACGGGGGACCGGGGAGCTGTTTTTT
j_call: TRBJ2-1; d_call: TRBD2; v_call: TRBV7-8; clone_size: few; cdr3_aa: CASSFSGGHYNEQFF; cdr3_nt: TGTGCCAGCAGCTTTAGCGGGGGGCACTACAATGAGCAGTTCTTC
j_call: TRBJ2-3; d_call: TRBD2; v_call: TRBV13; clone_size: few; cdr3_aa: CASSIAGGGTDTQYF; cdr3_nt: TGTGCCAGCAGCATTGCGGGAGGCGGGACAGATACGCAGTATTTT
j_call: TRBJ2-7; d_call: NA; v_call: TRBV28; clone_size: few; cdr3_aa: CASSPPDGTMYEQYF; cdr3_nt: TGTGCCAGCAGCCCCCCAGACGGTACGATGTACGAGCAGTACTTC
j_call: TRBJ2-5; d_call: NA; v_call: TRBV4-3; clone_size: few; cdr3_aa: CASSQGSSPRTGETQYF; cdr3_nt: TGCGCCAGCAGCCAAGGAAGCTCCCCCCGTACCGGGGAGACCCAGTACTTC
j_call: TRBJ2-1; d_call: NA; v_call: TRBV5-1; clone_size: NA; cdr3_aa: CASMDGGLVDEQFF; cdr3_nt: TGCGCCAGCATGGATGGGGGGCTGGTCGATGAGCAGTTCTTC
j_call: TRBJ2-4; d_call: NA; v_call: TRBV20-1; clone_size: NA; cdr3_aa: CSVPSLGVKNIQYF; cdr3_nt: TGCAGTGTCCCTTCACTAGGGGTCAAAAACATTCAGTACTTC
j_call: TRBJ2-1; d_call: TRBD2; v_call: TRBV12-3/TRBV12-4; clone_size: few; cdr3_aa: CASSPRTSGDGNEQFF; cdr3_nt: TGTGCCAGCAGTCCTCGGACTAGCGGGGATGGCAATGAGCAGTTCTTC
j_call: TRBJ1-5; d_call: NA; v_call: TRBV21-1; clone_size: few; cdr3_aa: CASSEEVKGKNQPQHF; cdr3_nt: TGTGCCAGCAGCGAAGAGGTAAAGGGTAAGAATCAGCCCCAGCATTTT
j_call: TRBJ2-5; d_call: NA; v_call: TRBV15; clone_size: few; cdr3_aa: CATSRDRRRYGETQYF; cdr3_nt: TGTGCCACCAGCAGAGATCGTAGGAGGTATGGAGAGACCCAGTACTTC
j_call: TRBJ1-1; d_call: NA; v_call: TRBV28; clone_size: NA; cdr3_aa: CASSPFRGSMAEAFF; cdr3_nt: TGTGCCAGCAGTCCCTTTAGGGGGAGTATGGCTGAAGCTTTCTTT
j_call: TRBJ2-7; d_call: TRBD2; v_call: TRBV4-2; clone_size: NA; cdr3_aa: CASSLLTSGVYEQYF; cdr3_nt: TGTGCCAGCAGCCTCTTAACTAGCGGGGTCTACGAGCAGTACTTC
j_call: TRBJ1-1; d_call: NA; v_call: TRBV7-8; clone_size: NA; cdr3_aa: CASSARSGGADTEAFF; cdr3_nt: TGTGCCAGCAGCGCCCGTTCTGGGGGAGCGGACACTGAAGCTTTCTTT
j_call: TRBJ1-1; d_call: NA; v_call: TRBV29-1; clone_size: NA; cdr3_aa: CSAAQGWNTEAFF; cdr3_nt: TGCAGCGCGGCGCAGGGTTGGAACACTGAAGCTTTCTTT
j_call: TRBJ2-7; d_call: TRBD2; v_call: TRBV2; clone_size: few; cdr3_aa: CASSDSGGAFEQYF; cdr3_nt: TGTGCCAGCAGTGATAGCGGGGGGGCCTTCGAGCAGTACTTC
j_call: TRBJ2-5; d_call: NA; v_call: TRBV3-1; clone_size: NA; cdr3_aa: CASSQTGPGQEIQYF; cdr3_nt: TGTGCCAGCAGCCAAACCGGACCGGGACAAGAGATCCAGTACTTC